This T cell receptor (beta chain) emerged from a study of cytomegalovirus exposure and HLA in healthy donors. Study information: As an earlier analysis found, around 200 million T cells yielded 100 million to 130 million unique TCR beta sequences. Study-level findings and limits: Several top significant clusters appeared, in a later analysis, to be linked to common viral pathogens.

Notes on this clone: Antigen specificity is unknown.

CDR3 length equals 17 residues. V lost 5 bases and J lost 5, with 25 bases in between. CDR1 is LNHDA and CDR2 is SQIVND in the germline V gene (reference sequence). The PCR employed 60 Vbeta primers together with 13 Jbeta primers. Some clones are missing from TCRdb's copy, which holds only in-frame ones; the method was immunoSEQ multiplex PCR. The sample has 140,000 or so clones, approximately 57% seen once. The sequence was obtained from a male donor in good health and CMV-seronegative. This chain links TRBV19 with TRBJ2-7; D is possibly TRBD2 (6 bases). Sequencing was performed on PBMCs. The CDR3 DNA reads TGTGCCAGTAGTCTTAGACCGGGGACTCGACCCCCCAACGAGCAGTACTTC. Translation: CASSLRPGTRPPNEQYF.